This T cell receptor beta chain was documented in a study of molecular identifiers for immune sequencing clone quantification. This clonotype was seen a few times. A much larger clone differs by one base, so this may be a read error. The CDR3 length is 13 residues. With 1 base clipped from V and 11 bases from J, the junction kept 4 bases outside the gene matches. Germline loops: CDR1 MGHRA, CDR2 YSYEKL. Generation of bulk TCR libraries relied on previously described methods and listed TCR primers. TCRdb used MiXCR to reprocess the PCR reads, holding one entry per CDR3 protein. The data show approximately 59,000 distinct CDR3 sequences, around a sixth seen once.

Sequencing input: naive CD8+ T cells from blood, with Jurkat cell RNA spiked in. Described subset: FACS-sorted CD8+CD4-CCR7+CD45RA+ naive T cells. The rearrangement uses TRBV4-1 and TRBJ2-1; 8 bases are a match to TRBD2. The receptor comes from a human donor in good health. Some libraries in this study had Jurkat cell RNA spiked in. The CDR3 region has the DNA TGCGCCAGCAGCCAAGCTAGCGGGTATAAGCAGTTCTTC. Residues: CASSQASGYKQFF.